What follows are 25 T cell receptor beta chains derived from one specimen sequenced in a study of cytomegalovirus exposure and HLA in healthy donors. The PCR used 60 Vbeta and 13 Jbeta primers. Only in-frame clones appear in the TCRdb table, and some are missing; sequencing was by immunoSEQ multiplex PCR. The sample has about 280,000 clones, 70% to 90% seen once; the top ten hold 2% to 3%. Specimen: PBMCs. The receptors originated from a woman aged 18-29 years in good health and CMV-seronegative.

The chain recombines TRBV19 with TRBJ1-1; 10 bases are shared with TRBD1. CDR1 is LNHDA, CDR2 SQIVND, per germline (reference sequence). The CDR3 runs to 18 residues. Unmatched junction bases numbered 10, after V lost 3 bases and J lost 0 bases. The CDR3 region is CASSISDRGLVMNTEAFF. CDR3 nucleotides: TGTGCCAGTAGTATTAGCGACAGGGGGCTAGTAATGAACACTGAAGCTTTCTTT.

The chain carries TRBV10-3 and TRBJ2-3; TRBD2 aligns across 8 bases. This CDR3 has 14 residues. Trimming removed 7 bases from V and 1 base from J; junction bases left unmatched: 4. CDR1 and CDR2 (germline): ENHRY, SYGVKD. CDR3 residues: CAITSSGGTDTQYF. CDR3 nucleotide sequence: TGTGCCATCACAAGTAGCGGGGGCACAGATACGCAGTATTTT.

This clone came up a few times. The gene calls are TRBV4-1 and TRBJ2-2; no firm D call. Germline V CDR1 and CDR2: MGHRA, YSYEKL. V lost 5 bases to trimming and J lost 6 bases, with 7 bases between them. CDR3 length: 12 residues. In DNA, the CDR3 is TGCGCCAGCAGCTTTTTCTCCGGGGAGCTGTTTTTT. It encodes CASSFFSGELFF.

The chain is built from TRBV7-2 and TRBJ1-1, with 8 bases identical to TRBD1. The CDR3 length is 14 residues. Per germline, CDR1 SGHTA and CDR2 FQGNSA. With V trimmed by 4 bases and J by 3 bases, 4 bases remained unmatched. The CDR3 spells CASSYQGAYTEAFF. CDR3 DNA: TGTGCCAGCAGCTATCAGGGGGCCTACACTGAAGCTTTCTTT. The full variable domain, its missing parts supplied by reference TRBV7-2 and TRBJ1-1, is GAGVSQSPSNKVTEKGKDVELRCDPISGHTALYWYRQSLGQGLEFLIYFQGNSAPDKSGLPSDRFSAERTGGSVSTLTIQRTQQEDSAVYLCASSYQGAYTEAFFGQGTRLTVV.

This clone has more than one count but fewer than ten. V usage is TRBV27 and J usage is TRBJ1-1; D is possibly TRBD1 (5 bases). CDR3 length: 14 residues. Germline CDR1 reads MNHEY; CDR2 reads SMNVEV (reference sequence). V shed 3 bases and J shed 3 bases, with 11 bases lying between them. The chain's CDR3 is CASSFNGGDTEAFF. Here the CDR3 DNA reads TGTGCCAGCAGTTTTAACGGGGGGGACACTGAAGCTTTCTTT.

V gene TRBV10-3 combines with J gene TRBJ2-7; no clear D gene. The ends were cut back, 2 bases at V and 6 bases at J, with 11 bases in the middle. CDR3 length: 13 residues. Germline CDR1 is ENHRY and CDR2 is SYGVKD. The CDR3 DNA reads TGTGCCATCAGTGAGGGGTCGGAGATCGAGCAGTACTTC. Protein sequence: CAISEGSEIEQYF.

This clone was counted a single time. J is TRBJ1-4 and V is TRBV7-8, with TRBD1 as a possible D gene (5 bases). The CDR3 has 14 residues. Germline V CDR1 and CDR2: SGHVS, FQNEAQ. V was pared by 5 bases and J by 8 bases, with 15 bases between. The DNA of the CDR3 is TGTGCCAGCAGCGGATCGTGGGGCCCCGAAAAACTGTTTTTT. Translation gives CASSGSWGPEKLFF.

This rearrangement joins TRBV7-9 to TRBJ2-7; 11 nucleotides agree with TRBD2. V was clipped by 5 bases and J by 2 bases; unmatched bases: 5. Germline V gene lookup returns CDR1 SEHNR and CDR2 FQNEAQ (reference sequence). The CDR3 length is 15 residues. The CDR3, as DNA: TGTGCCAGCAGCCCGAGGACTAGCGGGCCCTACGAGCAGTACTTC. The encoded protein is CASSPRTSGPYEQYF.

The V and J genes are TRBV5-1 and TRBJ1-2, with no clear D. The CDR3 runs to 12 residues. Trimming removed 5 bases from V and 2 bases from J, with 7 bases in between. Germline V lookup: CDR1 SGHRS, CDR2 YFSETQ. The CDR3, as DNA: TGCGCCAGCAGTCCGGGGAACTATGGCTACACCTTC. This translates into CASSPGNYGYTF. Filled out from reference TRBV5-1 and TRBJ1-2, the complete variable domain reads KAGVTQTPRYLIKTRGQQVTLSCSPISGHRSVSWYQQTPGQGLQFLFEYFSETQRNKGNFPGRFSGRQFSNSRSEMNVSTLELGDSALYLCASSPGNYGYTFGSGTRLTVV.

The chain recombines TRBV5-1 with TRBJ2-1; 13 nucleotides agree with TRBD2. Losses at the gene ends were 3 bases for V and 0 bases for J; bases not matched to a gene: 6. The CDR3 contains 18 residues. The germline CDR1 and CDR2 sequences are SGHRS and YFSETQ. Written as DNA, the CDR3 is TGCGCCAGCAGCTCGGGACTAGCGGGGAGGAGCTCCTACAATGAGCAGTTCTTC. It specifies CASSSGLAGRSSYNEQFF.

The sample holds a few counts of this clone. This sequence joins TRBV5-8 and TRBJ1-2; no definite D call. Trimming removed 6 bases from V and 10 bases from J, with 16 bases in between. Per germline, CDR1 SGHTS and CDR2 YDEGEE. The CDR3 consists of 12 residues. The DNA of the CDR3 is TGTGCCAGCACCCTAAGATCAGCGACCTACACCTTC. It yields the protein CASTLRSATYTF.

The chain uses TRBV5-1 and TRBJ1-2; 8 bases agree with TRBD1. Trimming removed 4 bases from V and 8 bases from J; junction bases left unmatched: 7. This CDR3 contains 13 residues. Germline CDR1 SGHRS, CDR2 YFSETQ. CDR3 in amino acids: CASSQGTGRGYTF. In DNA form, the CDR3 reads TGCGCCAGCAGCCAAGGGACAGGTAGAGGCTACACCTTC.

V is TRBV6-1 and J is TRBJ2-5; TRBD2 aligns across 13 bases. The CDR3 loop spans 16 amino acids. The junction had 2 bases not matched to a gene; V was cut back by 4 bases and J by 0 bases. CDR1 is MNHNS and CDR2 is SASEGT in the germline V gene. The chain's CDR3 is CASSVTSGGYQETQYF. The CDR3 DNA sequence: TGTGCCAGCAGTGTGACTAGCGGGGGGTACCAAGAGACCCAGTACTTC.

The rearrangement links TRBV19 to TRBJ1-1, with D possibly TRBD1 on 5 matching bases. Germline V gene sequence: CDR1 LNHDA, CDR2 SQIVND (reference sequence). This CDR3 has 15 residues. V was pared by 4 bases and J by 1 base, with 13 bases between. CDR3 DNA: TGTGCCAGTAGTAATGGGGCTGCACCGAACACTGAAGCTTTCTTT. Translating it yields CASSNGAAPNTEAFF.

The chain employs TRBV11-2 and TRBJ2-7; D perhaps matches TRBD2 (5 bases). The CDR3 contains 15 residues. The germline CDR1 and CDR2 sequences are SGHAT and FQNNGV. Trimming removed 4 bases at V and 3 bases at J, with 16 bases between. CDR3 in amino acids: CASSSHMTGYYEQYF. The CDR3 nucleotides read TGTGCCAGCAGCTCCCACATGACGGGGTACTACGAGCAGTACTTC.

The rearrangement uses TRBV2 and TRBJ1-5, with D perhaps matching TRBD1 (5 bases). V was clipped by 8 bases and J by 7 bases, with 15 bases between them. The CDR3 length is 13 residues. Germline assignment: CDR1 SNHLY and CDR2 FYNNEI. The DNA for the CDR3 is TGTGCCAGCGTTTGGAGGGCAGGGCAGCCCCAGCATTTT. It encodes CASVWRAGQPQHF.

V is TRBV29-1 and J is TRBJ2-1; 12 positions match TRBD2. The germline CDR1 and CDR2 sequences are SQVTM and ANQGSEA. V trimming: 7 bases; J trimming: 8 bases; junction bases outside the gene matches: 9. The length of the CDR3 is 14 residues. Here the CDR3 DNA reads TGCAGCGCCAAACTAGCGGGGGGTAACGATGAGCAGTTCTTC. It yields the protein CSAKLAGGNDEQFF.

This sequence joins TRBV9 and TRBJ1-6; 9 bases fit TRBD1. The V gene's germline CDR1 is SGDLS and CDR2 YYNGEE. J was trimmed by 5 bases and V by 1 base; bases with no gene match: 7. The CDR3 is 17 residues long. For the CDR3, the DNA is TGTGCCAGCAGCGTAAACGTTCGGGACAGGGATAATTCACCCCTCCACTTT. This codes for CASSVNVRDRDNSPLHF.

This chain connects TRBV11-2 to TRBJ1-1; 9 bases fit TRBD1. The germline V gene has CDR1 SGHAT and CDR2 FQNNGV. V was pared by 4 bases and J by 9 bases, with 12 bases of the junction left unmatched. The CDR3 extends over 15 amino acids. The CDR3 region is CASSSTSGTGSKAFF. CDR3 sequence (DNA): TGTGCCAGCAGCTCTACCTCCGGGACAGGGAGTAAAGCTTTCTTT.

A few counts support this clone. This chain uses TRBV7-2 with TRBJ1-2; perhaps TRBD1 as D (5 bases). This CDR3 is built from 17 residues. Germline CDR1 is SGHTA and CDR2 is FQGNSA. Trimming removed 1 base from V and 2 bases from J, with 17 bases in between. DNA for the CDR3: TGTGCCAGCAGCTTAGTAAGCTGGGGCAGGGAAAACTATGGCTACACCTTC. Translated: CASSLVSWGRENYGYTF. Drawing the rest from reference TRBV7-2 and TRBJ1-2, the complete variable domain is GAGVSQSPSNKVTEKGKDVELRCDPISGHTALYWYRQSLGQGLEFLIYFQGNSAPDKSGLPSDRFSAERTGGSVSTLTIQRTQQEDSAVYLCASSLVSWGRENYGYTFGSGTRLTVV.

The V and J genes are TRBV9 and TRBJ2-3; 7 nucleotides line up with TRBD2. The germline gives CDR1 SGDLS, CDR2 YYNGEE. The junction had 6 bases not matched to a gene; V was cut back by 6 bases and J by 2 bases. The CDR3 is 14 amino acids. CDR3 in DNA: TGTGCCAGCAACCGCGGGGGAGCCACAGATACGCAGTATTTT. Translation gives CASNRGGATDTQYF.

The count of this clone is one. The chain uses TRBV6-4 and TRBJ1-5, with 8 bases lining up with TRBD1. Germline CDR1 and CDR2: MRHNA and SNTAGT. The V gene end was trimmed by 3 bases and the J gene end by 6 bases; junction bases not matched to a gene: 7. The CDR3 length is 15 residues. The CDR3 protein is CASSERTGMRQPQHF. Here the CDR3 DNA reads TGTGCCAGCAGTGAGAGGACAGGGATGCGTCAGCCCCAGCATTTT.

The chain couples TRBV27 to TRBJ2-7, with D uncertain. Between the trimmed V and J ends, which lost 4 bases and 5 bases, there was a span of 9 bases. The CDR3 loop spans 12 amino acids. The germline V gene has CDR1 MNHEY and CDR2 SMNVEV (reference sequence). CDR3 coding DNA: TGTGCCAGCAGTTCGGTCAGGAACGAGCAGTACTTC. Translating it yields CASSSVRNEQYF.

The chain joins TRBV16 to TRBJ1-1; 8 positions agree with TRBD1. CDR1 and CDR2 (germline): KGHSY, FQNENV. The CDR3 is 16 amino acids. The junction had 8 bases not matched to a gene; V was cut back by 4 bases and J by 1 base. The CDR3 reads CASSPSGTGQNTEAFF. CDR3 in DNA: TGTGCCAGCAGCCCCTCAGGGACAGGTCAGAACACTGAAGCTTTCTTT. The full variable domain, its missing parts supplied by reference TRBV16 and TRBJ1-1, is GEEVAQTPKHLVRGEGQKAKLYCAPIKGHSYVFWYQQVLKNEFKFLISFQNENVFDETGMPKERFSAKCLPNSPCSLEIQATKLEDSAVYFCASSPSGTGQNTEAFFGQGTRLTVV.

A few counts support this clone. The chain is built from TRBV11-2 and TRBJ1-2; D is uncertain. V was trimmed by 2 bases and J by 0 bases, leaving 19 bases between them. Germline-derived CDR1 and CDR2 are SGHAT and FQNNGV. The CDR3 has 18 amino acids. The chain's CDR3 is CASSLIAGWGGANYGYTF. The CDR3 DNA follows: TGTGCCAGCAGCTTAATCGCGGGGTGGGGAGGCGCTAACTATGGCTACACCTTC.